The rows below give T cell receptor beta chains drawn from one sample of a study of blood T cells in healthy people across ages. In TCRdb, the 5' RACE reads were re-called with MiXCR into one record per CDR3 protein. The sample lists some 760,000 distinct CDR3 sequences; more than 20% were seen once. These data were likewise used in another study, on T cells of mothers and their children.

Sequencing used blood. These receptor sequences come from a boy aged 10-17 years in good health. Both conserved end residues are part of each CDR3. Each record gives: clone size, V gene, D gene, J gene, CDR3 protein, CDR3 DNA. The D gene is left open where the match is weak. The size entry is marked missing in some rows and otherwise reads once, few, many or a size class.

clone_size: few
v_call: TRBV4-2
d_call: -
j_call: TRBJ2-3
cdr3_aa: CASSQGLIGAGSTLDTQYF
cdr3_nt: TGTGCCAGCAGCCAAGGCCTAATCGGAGCGGGTAGCACTCTAGATACGCAGTATTTT

clone_size: few
v_call: TRBV4-2
d_call: -
j_call: TRBJ1-2
cdr3_aa: CASSHYIGTDYGYTF
cdr3_nt: TGTGCCAGCAGCCATTACATCGGTACAGATTATGGCTACACCTTC

clone_size: few
v_call: TRBV20-1
d_call: -
j_call: TRBJ2-7
cdr3_aa: CSARDLGGYEQYF
cdr3_nt: TGCAGTGCTAGAGATCTCGGGGGCTACGAGCAGTACTTC

clone_size: few
v_call: TRBV5-1
d_call: TRBD2
j_call: TRBJ2-5
cdr3_aa: CASSSPSGRMRETQYF
cdr3_nt: TGCGCCAGCAGCTCCCCTAGCGGGAGAATGAGAGAGACCCAGTACTTC

clone_size: -
v_call: TRBV29-1
d_call: TRBD2
j_call: TRBJ2-7
cdr3_aa: CSVDILAGSSYEQYF
cdr3_nt: TGCAGCGTGGACATTCTAGCGGGGTCCTCCTACGAGCAGTACTTC

clone_size: few
v_call: TRBV11-2
d_call: TRBD1
j_call: TRBJ2-5
cdr3_aa: CASSLVGQGVFRFF
cdr3_nt: TGTGCCAGCAGCTTGGTCGGACAGGGAGTTTTTCGGTTCTTC

clone_size: many
v_call: TRBV5-1
d_call: TRBD1
j_call: TRBJ1-1
cdr3_aa: CASSFTGGTEAFF
cdr3_nt: TGCGCCAGCAGCTTTACAGGGGGCACTGAAGCTTTCTTT

clone_size: few
v_call: TRBV4-1
d_call: TRBD1
j_call: TRBJ2-7
cdr3_aa: CASSQSDRIPYEQYF
cdr3_nt: TGCGCCAGCAGCCAATCGGACAGGATTCCCTACGAGCAGTACTTC

clone_size: -
v_call: TRBV4-2
d_call: -
j_call: TRBJ2-5
cdr3_aa: CASSLTGLSQETQYF
cdr3_nt: TGTGCCAGCAGCCTTACGGGACTTTCGCAAGAGACCCAGTACTTC

clone_size: -
v_call: TRBV5-5
d_call: TRBD1
j_call: TRBJ1-6
cdr3_aa: CASSLQGAGSPLHF
cdr3_nt: TGTGCCAGCAGCTTGCAGGGGGCAGGTTCACCCCTCCACTTT

clone_size: few
v_call: TRBV25-1
d_call: -
j_call: TRBJ2-6
cdr3_aa: CASSDSGRNSGANVLTF
cdr3_nt: TGTGCCAGCAGTGATTCGGGACGGAACTCTGGGGCCAACGTCCTGACTTTC

clone_size: -
v_call: TRBV29-1
d_call: -
j_call: TRBJ1-2
cdr3_aa: CSVETNFNYGYTF
cdr3_nt: TGCAGCGTTGAAACAAATTTCAACTATGGCTACACCTTC

clone_size: -
v_call: TRBV28
d_call: -
j_call: TRBJ2-7
cdr3_aa: CASSPQPAGPSSYEQYF
cdr3_nt: TGTGCCAGCAGTCCACAGCCAGCGGGTCCGAGCTCCTACGAGCAGTACTTC

clone_size: few
v_call: TRBV29-1
d_call: -
j_call: TRBJ2-3
cdr3_aa: CSFLMGSDTQYF
cdr3_nt: TGCAGCTTCCTAATGGGTAGCGATACGCAGTATTTT

clone_size: -
v_call: TRBV29-1
d_call: -
j_call: TRBJ1-2
cdr3_aa: CSVRTGTYGYTF
cdr3_nt: TGCAGCGTCCGTACAGGGACCTATGGCTACACCTTC

clone_size: few
v_call: TRBV5-1
d_call: -
j_call: TRBJ1-2
cdr3_aa: CASSLMEGVYTF
cdr3_nt: TGCGCCAGCAGCTTAATGGAGGGCGTCTACACCTTC

clone_size: -
v_call: TRBV14
d_call: TRBD2
j_call: TRBJ2-5
cdr3_aa: CASSQASGRETQYF
cdr3_nt: TGTGCCAGCAGCCAAGCCAGCGGGAGGGAGACCCAGTACTTC

clone_size: -
v_call: TRBV24-1
d_call: -
j_call: TRBJ1-2
cdr3_aa: CATRVGRRDYGYTF
cdr3_nt: TGTGCTACCAGAGTGGGAAGAAGGGACTATGGCTACACCTTC

clone_size: few
v_call: TRBV10-3
d_call: -
j_call: TRBJ2-5
cdr3_aa: CASQNGLVMETQYF
cdr3_nt: TGTGCCTCCCAAAACGGCTTAGTCATGGAGACCCAGTACTTC

clone_size: -
v_call: TRBV7-9
d_call: TRBD2
j_call: TRBJ2-3
cdr3_aa: CASSPGSLAGGAVTQYF
cdr3_nt: TGTGCCAGCAGCCCAGGATCTCTAGCGGGAGGCGCGGTTACGCAGTATTTT

clone_size: few
v_call: TRBV7-9
d_call: -
j_call: TRBJ1-6
cdr3_aa: CASSLLQAPLHF
cdr3_nt: TGTGCCAGCAGCCTCCTGCAGGCACCCCTCCACTTT

clone_size: few
v_call: TRBV19
d_call: TRBD1
j_call: TRBJ2-5
cdr3_aa: CASSPDREFQETQYF
cdr3_nt: TGTGCCAGTAGTCCCGACAGGGAGTTCCAAGAGACCCAGTACTTC

clone_size: -
v_call: TRBV9
d_call: TRBD1
j_call: TRBJ1-1
cdr3_aa: CASRGGTAEAFF
cdr3_nt: TGTGCCAGCAGAGGGGGGACAGCCGAAGCTTTCTTT

clone_size: once
v_call: TRBV4-1
d_call: -
j_call: TRBJ2-2
cdr3_aa: CASSQNTEHTGELFF
cdr3_nt: TGCGCCAGCAGCCAGAATACGGAGCACACCGGGGAGCTGTTTTTT

clone_size: -
v_call: TRBV28
d_call: TRBD2
j_call: TRBJ2-5
cdr3_aa: CASSFVAGAETQYF
cdr3_nt: TGTGCCAGCAGTTTTGTAGCGGGAGCAGAGACCCAGTACTTC

clone_size: few
v_call: TRBV29-1
d_call: TRBD2
j_call: TRBJ2-5
cdr3_aa: CSGVRLAGAPQETQYF
cdr3_nt: TGCAGCGGGGTAAGACTAGCGGGGGCACCCCAAGAGACCCAGTACTTC

clone_size: -
v_call: TRBV3-1
d_call: -
j_call: TRBJ2-3
cdr3_aa: CASSPQVVSDTQYF
cdr3_nt: TGTGCCAGCAGCCCCCAAGTCGTATCGGATACGCAGTATTTT

clone_size: many
v_call: TRBV9
d_call: TRBD1
j_call: TRBJ2-7
cdr3_aa: CASSLGTGDTYEQYF
cdr3_nt: TGTGCCAGCAGCCTAGGGACAGGGGATACCTACGAGCAGTACTTC

clone_size: -
v_call: TRBV24-1
d_call: -
j_call: TRBJ2-1
cdr3_aa: CATSDLQGGTSYNEQFF
cdr3_nt: TGTGCCACCAGTGATTTGCAAGGGGGGACTTCGTACAATGAGCAGTTCTTC

clone_size: -
v_call: TRBV11-1
d_call: TRBD1
j_call: TRBJ1-1
cdr3_aa: CASSGWDRPVTEAFF
cdr3_nt: TGTGCCAGCAGCGGATGGGACAGACCCGTCACTGAAGCTTTCTTT

clone_size: -
v_call: TRBV12-5
d_call: TRBD2
j_call: TRBJ2-1
cdr3_aa: CASGILAGGRNEQFF
cdr3_nt: TGTGCTAGTGGAATTTTAGCGGGAGGACGGAATGAGCAGTTCTTC

clone_size: -
v_call: TRBV7-2
d_call: -
j_call: TRBJ2-7
cdr3_aa: CASSLEFGMYYEQYF
cdr3_nt: TGTGCCAGCAGCTTAGAATTCGGGATGTACTACGAGCAGTACTTC

clone_size: -
v_call: TRBV9
d_call: -
j_call: TRBJ1-2
cdr3_aa: CASSSYWWGLLPGYTF
cdr3_nt: TGTGCCAGCAGCTCATATTGGTGGGGGCTCCTTCCTGGCTACACCTTC

clone_size: few
v_call: TRBV20-1
d_call: TRBD2
j_call: TRBJ2-5
cdr3_aa: CSARDRGNAGTSGETQYF
cdr3_nt: TGCAGTGCTAGAGACAGGGGCAACGCCGGGACTAGCGGGGAGACCCAGTACTTC

clone_size: -
v_call: TRBV4-1
d_call: TRBD2
j_call: TRBJ2-1
cdr3_aa: CASSQDRPSGTYNEQFF
cdr3_nt: TGCGCCAGCAGCCAAGACAGGCCTAGCGGTACTTACAATGAGCAGTTCTTC

clone_size: few
v_call: TRBV7-9
d_call: TRBD2
j_call: TRBJ2-5
cdr3_aa: CASSRTSGRETQYF
cdr3_nt: TGTGCCAGCAGCCGGACTAGCGGGAGGGAGACCCAGTACTTC

clone_size: -
v_call: TRBV7-2
d_call: -
j_call: TRBJ2-3
cdr3_aa: CASSLVVSSSTDTQYF
cdr3_nt: TGTGCCAGCAGCTTAGTTGTTAGCTCGAGCACAGATACGCAGTATTTT

clone_size: few
v_call: TRBV28
d_call: -
j_call: TRBJ2-5
cdr3_aa: CASPGSGRAGQETQYF
cdr3_nt: TGTGCCAGCCCTGGGTCAGGGCGAGCAGGGCAAGAGACCCAGTACTTC

clone_size: few
v_call: TRBV6-1
d_call: -
j_call: TRBJ1-1
cdr3_aa: CASTRTLNTEAFF
cdr3_nt: TGTGCCAGCACCCGGACCCTGAACACTGAAGCTTTCTTT

clone_size: few
v_call: TRBV3-1
d_call: -
j_call: TRBJ1-4
cdr3_aa: CASSQGKGEKLFF
cdr3_nt: TGTGCCAGCAGCCAAGGAAAGGGGGAAAAACTGTTTTTT

clone_size: -
v_call: TRBV20-1
d_call: -
j_call: TRBJ2-6
cdr3_aa: CSASSNRVSGANVLTF
cdr3_nt: TGCAGTGCTAGTTCCAACAGGGTTTCTGGGGCCAACGTCCTGACTTTC

clone_size: -
v_call: TRBV4-1
d_call: -
j_call: TRBJ2-3
cdr3_aa: CASSQVPDTQYF
cdr3_nt: TGCGCCAGCAGCCAAGTTCCAGATACGCAGTATTTT

clone_size: -
v_call: TRBV27
d_call: -
j_call: TRBJ2-3
cdr3_aa: CASSLGAGRSNEDTQYF
cdr3_nt: TGTGCCAGCAGTCTTGGGGCAGGACGGAGTAACGAAGATACGCAGTATTTT

clone_size: few
v_call: TRBV25-1
d_call: -
j_call: TRBJ1-2
cdr3_aa: CASSGHGGVGYGYTF
cdr3_nt: TGTGCCAGCAGTGGACATGGGGGAGTGGGCTATGGCTACACCTTC

clone_size: few
v_call: TRBV21-1
d_call: -
j_call: TRBJ1-5
cdr3_aa: CASSRPPWRAENQPQHF
cdr3_nt: TGTGCCAGCAGCAGACCTCCGTGGCGGGCAGAGAATCAGCCCCAGCATTTT

clone_size: many
v_call: TRBV7-3
d_call: -
j_call: TRBJ2-7
cdr3_aa: CASSSNPGVYEQYF
cdr3_nt: TGTGCCAGCAGCTCTAATCCTGGAGTCTACGAGCAGTACTTC